Sequencing of this T cell receptor (beta chain) was carried out in a study of radiation and T cells in renal cell carcinoma. CDR3 size: 12 residues. In germline, CDR1 is LGHNT, CDR2 FRNRAP. With 6 bases removed from V and 6 bases from J, the gap between germline ends came to 9 bases. Time point in this sample: blood 4 weeks post-SBRT, at nephrectomy. Treatment in this sample: 15 Gy SBRT to primary tumor, nephrectomy 4 weeks later. The data were produced by immunoSEQ multiplex PCR, yet TCRdb's version contains in-frame clones alone and is incomplete. This repertoire shows roughly 58,000 clones, 65% to 80% found once; its top ten account for roughly 7.5%.

This receptor was identified in a man aged 55 to 69 with renal cell carcinoma. The sample consisted of blood, taken from a patient whose treatment included radiotherapy and nephrectomy. The chain is built from TRBV12-5 and TRBJ2-1; D gene ambiguous. The DNA for the CDR3 is TGTGCTAGTGGATTTCTATTCAATGAGCAGTTCTTC. It yields the protein CASGFLFNEQFF. Variable domain in full (rest from reference TRBV12-5 and TRBJ2-1): DARVTQTPRHKVTEMGQEVTMRCQPILGHNTVFWYRQTMMQGLELLAYFRNRAPLDDSGMPKDRFSAEMPDATLATLKIQPSEPRDSAVYFCASGFLFNEQFFGPGTRLTVL.